The 5 T cell receptor beta chains below all came from one sample that was sequenced in a study of T cells in Graves' hyperthyroidism and ophthalmopathy. Using RNA transcripts as the source, TCR beta CDR3 regions were amplified. TCR CDR3 underwent first-round RT-PCR with the HTBI primer set. MiXCR, run by TCRdb on the multiplex PCR reads, gives a single entry per CDR3 protein. The sample has roughly 740,000 distinct CDR3 sequences, 16% seen once. The sample consisted of blood. The receptors stem from a man aged 18 to 29 with Graves' hyperthyroidism.

This chain links TRBV6-2 or TRBV6-3 with TRBJ2-1; TRBD2 matches at 10 bases. The closer fit of TRBJ2-7 to the DNA end suggests the J call may be wrong. CDR1 and CDR2 (germline): MNHEY, SVGEGT. The CDR3 loop spans 14 amino acids. The CDR3 loop is CASRRASGSNEQYF. CDR3 in DNA: TGTGCCAGCCGCAGGGCTAGCGGGAGTAATGAGCAGTACTTC.

This clonotype was found a few times. The chain has TRBV6-5 and TRBJ2-7, with 13 bases fitting TRBD2. Per the germline V gene, CDR1 is MNHEY and CDR2 is SVGAGI. J lost 3 bases, V lost 1 base, and 3 bases had no gene match. This CDR3 has 16 amino acids. The CDR3 reads CASSYWTSGSDYEQYF. The CDR3 DNA reads TGTGCCAGCAGTTACTGGACTAGCGGGAGTGACTACGAGCAGTACTTC.

The table lists this clonotype with many counts. The chain links TRBV12-3 or TRBV12-4 to TRBJ2-3, with D unclear. V was shortened by 5 bases and J by 4 bases, with 10 bases between the two germline ends. This CDR3 region has 13 residues. The DNA for the CDR3 is TGTGCCAGCAGTGTTAGATCCTCAGATACGCAGTATTTT. Translating it yields CASSVRSSDTQYF.

There are a few counts of this clonotype. The V and J genes are TRBV29-1 and TRBJ2-1; D might be TRBD2 (6 bases). V shed 4 bases and J shed 9 bases, with 19 bases lying between them. In germline, CDR1 is SQVTM, CDR2 ANQGSEA. The CDR3 consists of 14 residues. The CDR3 loop is CSVGPGLDSVEQFF. CDR3 coding DNA: TGCAGCGTTGGACCGGGACTCGACTCGGTTGAGCAGTTCTTC.

This clonotype was found many times. This rearrangement joins TRBV3-1 to TRBJ2-7; no clear D gene. The V gene lost 1 base and the J gene lost 5 bases, with 3 bases spanning the gap. In germline, CDR1 is LGHDT, CDR2 YNNKEL (reference sequence). The CDR3 has 11 amino acids. CDR3 nucleotide sequence: TGTGCCAGCAGCCAAGCCCACGAGCAGTACTTC. The encoded protein is CASSQAHEQYF.